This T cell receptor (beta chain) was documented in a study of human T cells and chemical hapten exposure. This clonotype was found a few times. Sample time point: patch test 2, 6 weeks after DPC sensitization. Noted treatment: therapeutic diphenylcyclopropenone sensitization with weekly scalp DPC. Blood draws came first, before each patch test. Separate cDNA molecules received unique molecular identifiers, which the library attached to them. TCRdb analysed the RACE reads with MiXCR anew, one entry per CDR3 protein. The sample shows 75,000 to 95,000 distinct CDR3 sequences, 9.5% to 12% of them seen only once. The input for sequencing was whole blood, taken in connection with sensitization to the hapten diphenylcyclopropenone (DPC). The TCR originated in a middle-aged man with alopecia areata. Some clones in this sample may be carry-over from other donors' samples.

CDR3 coding DNA: TGTGCCTGGAGTGATATCACCGGGGAGCTGTTTTTT. Amino acid sequence: CAWSDITGELFF. The rearrangement uses TRBV30 and TRBJ2-2; D unclear. The V and J ends lost 1 base and 4 bases respectively, with 4 bases between them. Germline V gene lookup returns CDR1 GTSNPN and CDR2 SVGIG (reference sequence). The CDR3 loop spans 12 amino acids.